The rows below give T cell receptor beta chains drawn from one sample of a study of OX40 agonist ivuxolimab in advanced cancers. Only in-frame clones appear in the TCRdb table, and some are missing; sequencing was by immunoSEQ multiplex PCR. The top ten hold less than 1.2% of the sample, which has tens of thousands of clones, over 75% seen once. Sequencing used CD4+ or CD8+ T cells sorted from blood, obtained in a trial of the OX40 agonist ivuxolimab. All receptors come from an adult with an advanced solid tumor such as melanoma, head and neck, liver or kidney cancer. Both conserved end residues are part of each CDR3. Each record gives: D gene, V gene, J gene, clone size, CDR3 protein, CDR3 DNA. A D gene is named only where the DNA matches it firmly. Expanded clones get a size class; other rows say once, few or many, or leave the size out.

.	TRBV30	TRBJ1-5	.	CAWSVGGKDQPQHF	TGTGCCTGGAGTGTGGGGGGGAAGGACCAGCCCCAGCATTTT
.	TRBV7-2	TRBJ2-5	.	CASSTRSIQETQYF	TGTGCCAGCAGCACCAGGAGTATCCAAGAGACCCAGTACTTC
.	TRBV28	TRBJ1-1	.	CASSLPQGTEAFF	TGTGCCAGCAGCCTCCCTCAAGGGACTGAAGCTTTCTTT
.	TRBV6-4	TRBJ2-1	.	CASSDRDYNEQFF	TGTGCCAGCAGTGACAGGGACTACAATGAGCAGTTCTTC
.	TRBV27	TRBJ2-6	.	CASSLLPTGSGANVLTF	TGTGCCAGCAGCCTTCTCCCTACCGGTTCTGGGGCCAACGTCCTGACTTTC
.	TRBV21-1	TRBJ1-5	.	CASSKRDRVNQPQHF	TGTGCCAGCAGCAAGAGGGACAGAGTGAATCAGCCCCAGCATTTT
.	TRBV6-6	TRBJ1-2	.	CASRVQQGNYGYTF	TGTGCCAGCAGAGTACAACAGGGAAACTATGGCTACACCTTC
TRBD1	TRBV5-5	TRBJ2-7	.	CASSWGQGAYEQYF	TGTGCCAGCAGCTGGGGACAGGGGGCCTACGAGCAGTACTTC
.	TRBV7-2	TRBJ1-1	.	CASSPFIGGTEAFF	TGTGCCAGCAGCCCGTTTATCGGGGGGACTGAAGCTTTCTTT
.	TRBV7-9	TRBJ2-1	.	CASSVTADNEQFF	TGTGCCAGCAGCGTGACAGCGGACAATGAGCAGTTCTTC
TRBD1	TRBV29-1	TRBJ1-1	few	CSVAAGQGTEAFF	TGCAGCGTCGCCGCAGGACAGGGGACCGAAGCTTTCTTT
TRBD1	TRBV5-1	TRBJ1-1	.	CASSVQPGQGAEAFF	TGCGCCAGCAGCGTCCAACCGGGACAGGGGGCAGAAGCTTTCTTT
.	TRBV5-1	TRBJ2-5	.	CASRVGGQETQYF	TGCGCCAGCAGGGTAGGGGGTCAAGAGACCCAGTACTTC
.	TRBV11-1	TRBJ2-6	.	CASSLVGRVSSGANVLTF	TGTGCCAGCAGCTTAGTGGGCAGGGTAAGCTCTGGGGCCAACGTCCTGACTTTC
.	TRBV5-6	TRBJ2-5	.	CASSKTDQETQYF	TGTGCCAGCAGCAAGACGGACCAAGAGACCCAGTACTTC
.	TRBV20-1	TRBJ1-1	.	CSARGGTEAFF	TGCAGTGCTAGAGGAGGGACTGAAGCTTTCTTT
TRBD2	TRBV14	TRBJ2-1	.	CASSQVQRDYNEQFF	TGTGCCAGCAGCCAAGTCCAGCGGGACTACAATGAGCAGTTCTTC
TRBD1	TRBV6-1	TRBJ1-5	few	CASSFGQGNQPQHF	TGTGCCAGCAGTTTCGGACAGGGCAATCAGCCCCAGCATTTT
.	TRBV2	TRBJ1-2	.	CANPDSTLGGYTF	TGTGCCAACCCGGACAGTACCTTAGGGGGCTACACCTTC
TRBD1	TRBV5-1	TRBJ1-1	.	CASSGNPGGANTEAFF	TGCGCCAGCAGCGGAAATCCAGGGGGAGCTAACACTGAAGCTTTCTTT
.	TRBV6-5	TRBJ1-2	.	CASRDSLDGYTF	TGTGCCAGCAGAGACTCCTTGGATGGCTACACCTTC
TRBD1	TRBV7-9	TRBJ2-5	.	CASSRGQGGETQYF	TGTGCCAGCAGCCGAGGACAGGGAGGAGAGACCCAGTACTTC
.	TRBV9	TRBJ1-6	once	CASSVQPDSNSPLHF	TGTGCCAGCAGCGTGCAACCGGACTCTAATTCACCCCTCCACTTT
.	TRBV30	TRBJ2-6	.	CAWSVPGLAGANVLTF	TGTGCCTGGAGTGTTCCAGGGTTGGCCGGGGCCAACGTCCTGACTTTC
.	TRBV10-3	TRBJ2-2	.	CAIRRGGLDTGELFF	TGTGCCATCAGGCGGGGCGGGTTGGACACCGGGGAGCTGTTTTTT
.	TRBV6-5	TRBJ1-3	.	CASSYLSGNTIYF	TGTGCCAGCAGTTACTTATCTGGAAACACCATATATTTT
.	TRBV5-4	TRBJ1-6	once	CASSLVGKGSPLHF	TGTGCCAGCAGCTTGGTGGGGAAAGGTTCACCCCTCCACTTT
.	TRBV19	TRBJ1-2	.	CASSIPGSRYGYTF	TGTGCCAGTAGTATCCCGGGCAGCAGATATGGCTACACCTTC
.	TRBV4-1	TRBJ1-5	.	CASSQDGGENQPQHF	TGCGCCAGCAGCCAAGATGGCGGGGAAAATCAGCCCCAGCATTTT
TRBD1	TRBV18	TRBJ1-2	.	CANSPQGRGYTF	TGTGCCAACTCACCACAGGGGAGAGGCTACACCTTC
.	TRBV19	TRBJ2-7	.	CASSPTGTYEQYF	TGTGCCAGTAGCCCGACAGGCACCTACGAGCAGTACTTC
.	TRBV19	TRBJ1-1	.	CASSSGIHTEAFF	TGTGCCAGTAGCTCAGGGATTCACACTGAAGCTTTCTTT